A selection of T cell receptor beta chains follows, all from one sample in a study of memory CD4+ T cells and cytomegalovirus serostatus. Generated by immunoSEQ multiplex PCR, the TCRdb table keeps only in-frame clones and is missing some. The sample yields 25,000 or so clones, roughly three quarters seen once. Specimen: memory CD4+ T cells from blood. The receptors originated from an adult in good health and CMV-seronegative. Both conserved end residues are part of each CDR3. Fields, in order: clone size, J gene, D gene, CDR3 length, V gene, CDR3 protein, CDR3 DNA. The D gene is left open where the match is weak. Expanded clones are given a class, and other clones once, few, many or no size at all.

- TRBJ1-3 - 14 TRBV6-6 CASSYARSGNTIYF TGTGCCAGCAGTTACGCCCGCTCTGGAAACACCATATATTTT
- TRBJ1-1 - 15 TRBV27 CASSSGLLMNTEAFF TGTGCCAGCAGTTCGGGACTTCTCATGAACACTGAAGCTTTCTTT
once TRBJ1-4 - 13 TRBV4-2 CASSRAGGEKLFF TGTGCCAGCAGCCGGGCGGGTGGGGAAAAACTGTTTTTT
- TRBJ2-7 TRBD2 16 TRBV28 CASSQTSGGRVCEQYF TGTGCCAGCAGTCAAACTAGCGGAGGTCGGGTATGCGAGCAGTACTTC
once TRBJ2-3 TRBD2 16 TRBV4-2 CASSLDPGGGTDTQYF TGTGCCAGCAGCTTAGACCCCGGGGGGGGCACAGATACGCAGTATTTT
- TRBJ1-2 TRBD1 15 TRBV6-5 CASSSTGTANYGYTF TGTGCCAGCAGCTCGACTGGGACAGCTAACTATGGCTACACCTTC
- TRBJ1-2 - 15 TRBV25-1 CASSSNPGGSYGYTF TGTGCCAGCAGTTCAAACCCTGGCGGCTCCTATGGCTACACCTTC
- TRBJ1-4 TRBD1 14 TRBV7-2 CASSHGQGGEKLFF TGTGCCAGCAGCCACGGACAGGGGGGCGAAAAACTGTTTTTT
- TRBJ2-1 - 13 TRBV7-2 CASSLSPTNEQFF TGTGCCAGCAGCTTAAGTCCTACCAATGAGCAGTTCTTC
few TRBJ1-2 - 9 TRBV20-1 CSPAGGYTF TGCAGTCCTGCAGGGGGCTACACCTTC
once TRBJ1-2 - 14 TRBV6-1 CASSEAPGIYGYTF TGTGCCAGCAGTGAAGCGCCCGGAATCTATGGCTACACCTTC
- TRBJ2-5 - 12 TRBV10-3 CAISDITETQYF TGTGCCATCAGTGATATAACGGAGACCCAGTACTTC
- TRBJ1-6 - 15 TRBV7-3 CASSQDGTKYSPLHF TGTGCCAGCAGCCAAGACGGGACGAAATATTCACCCCTCCACTTT
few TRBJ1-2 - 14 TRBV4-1 CASSQQGLNYGYTF TGCGCCAGCAGCCAACAGGGCCTTAACTATGGCTACACCTTC
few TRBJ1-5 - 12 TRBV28 CASGLLNQPQHF TGTGCCAGCGGCCTATTAAATCAGCCCCAGCATTTT
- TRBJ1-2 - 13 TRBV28 CASSSDSVYGYTF TGTGCCAGCAGTTCTGACAGCGTTTATGGCTACACCTTC
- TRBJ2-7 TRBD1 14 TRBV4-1 CASSRETGSYEQYF TGCGCCAGCAGCCGGGAGACAGGGAGCTACGAGCAGTACTTC
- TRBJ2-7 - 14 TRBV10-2 CASSQLGGNYEQYF TGCGCCAGCAGCCAACTAGGAGGCAACTACGAGCAGTACTTC